Below, one T cell receptor beta chain is given with its context. The data were taken from a study of preoperative IRX-2 immunotherapy in early breast cancer. The method was immunoSEQ multiplex PCR; TCRdb's version includes in-frame clones alone and lacks a portion of them. Of around 30,000 clones in the sample, about 77% were seen once. Regarding treatment: preoperative locoregional IRX-2 cytokine immunotherapy. The germline gives CDR1 SGHRS, CDR2 YFSETQ. The CDR3 is 17 residues long. Trimming pared 4 bases from V and 1 base from J, leaving 19 bases between. The TCR sequence derives from a human donor with breast cancer. Sequencing used lymph node tissue, obtained before IRX-2 immunotherapy. The chain uses TRBV5-1 and TRBJ2-3; perhaps TRBD2 as D (6 bases). CDR3 region: CASSDLPGRGRTDTQYF. CDR3 bases: TGCGCCAGCAGCGACCTTCCGGGGCGGGGCCGCACAGATACGCAGTATTTT.